This T cell receptor (beta chain) was identified in a study of cytomegalovirus exposure and HLA in healthy donors. Study results and limitations: It was 164 TCR beta chains that were listed as cytomegalovirus-associated. In a later analysis, a missense DCLRE1C variant was linked to TCR beta V- and J-gene trimming.

In its sample, this clone was seen a few times. Antigen: not known. With 60 Vbeta and 13 Jbeta primers, the PCR was carried out. Assay: immunoSEQ multiplex PCR; the TCRdb copy retains only in-frame clones and omits some. The sample carries under 200,000 clones, about 13% recorded once. Germline V lookup: CDR1 MNHEY, CDR2 SVGAGI. This CDR3 comprises 13 residues. Trimming shortened V by 8 bases and J by 3 bases, and 8 bases separated the two germline ends. This receptor was taken from a man aged 50 to 59 in good health and CMV-seropositive. Sequencing was carried out using PBMCs. J is TRBJ1-6 and V is TRBV6-5, with D possibly TRBD1 on 6 matching bases. The CDR3 is CASGTNYNSPLHF. The CDR3 bases are TGTGCCAGCGGGACAAACTATAATTCACCCCTCCACTTT.